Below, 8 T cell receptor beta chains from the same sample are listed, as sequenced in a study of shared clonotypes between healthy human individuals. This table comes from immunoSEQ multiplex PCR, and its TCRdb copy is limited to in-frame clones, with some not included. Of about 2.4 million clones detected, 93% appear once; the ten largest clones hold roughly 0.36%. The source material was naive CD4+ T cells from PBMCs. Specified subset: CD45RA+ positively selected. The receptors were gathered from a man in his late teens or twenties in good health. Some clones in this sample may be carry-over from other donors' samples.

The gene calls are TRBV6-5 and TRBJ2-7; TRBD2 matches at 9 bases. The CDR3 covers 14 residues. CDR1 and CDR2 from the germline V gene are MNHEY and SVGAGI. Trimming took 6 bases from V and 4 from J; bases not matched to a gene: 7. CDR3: CASSDSGSGYEQYF. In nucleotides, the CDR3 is TGTGCCAGCAGCGATAGCGGGAGTGGGTACGAGCAGTACTTC.

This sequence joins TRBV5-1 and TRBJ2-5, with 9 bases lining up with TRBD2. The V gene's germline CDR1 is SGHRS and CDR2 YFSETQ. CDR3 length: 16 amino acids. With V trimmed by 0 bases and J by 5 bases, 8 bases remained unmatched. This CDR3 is CASSLGVAGDGETQYF. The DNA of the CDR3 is TGCGCCAGCAGCTTGGGGGTAGCGGGAGACGGTGAGACCCAGTACTTC. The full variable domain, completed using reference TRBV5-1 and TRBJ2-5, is KAGVTQTPRYLIKTRGQQVTLSCSPISGHRSVSWYQQTPGQGLQFLFEYFSETQRNKGNFPGRFSGRQFSNSRSEMNVSTLELGDSALYLCASSLGVAGDGETQYFGPGTRLLVL.

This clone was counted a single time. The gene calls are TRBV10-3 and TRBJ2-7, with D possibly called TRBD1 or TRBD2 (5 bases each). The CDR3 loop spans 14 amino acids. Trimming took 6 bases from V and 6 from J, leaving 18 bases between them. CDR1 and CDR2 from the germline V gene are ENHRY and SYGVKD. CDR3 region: CAISRGQGNGEQYF. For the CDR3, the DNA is TGTGCCATCAGCCGGGGCCAGGGAAACGGCGAGCAGTACTTC.

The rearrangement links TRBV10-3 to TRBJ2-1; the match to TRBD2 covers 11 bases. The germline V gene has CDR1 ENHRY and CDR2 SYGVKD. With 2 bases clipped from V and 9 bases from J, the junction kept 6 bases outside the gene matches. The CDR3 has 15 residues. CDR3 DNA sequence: TGTGCCATCAGTGAGGCGCCTAGCGGGAGGATTGAGCAGTTCTTC. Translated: CAISEAPSGRIEQFF.

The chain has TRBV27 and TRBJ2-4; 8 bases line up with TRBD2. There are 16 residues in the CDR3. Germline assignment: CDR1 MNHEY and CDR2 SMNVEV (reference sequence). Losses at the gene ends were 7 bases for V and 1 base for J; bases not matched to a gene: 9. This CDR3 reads CASTKAGAGAKNIQYF. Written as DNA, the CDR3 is TGTGCCAGCACCAAAGCGGGGGCGGGGGCCAAAAACATTCAGTACTTC.

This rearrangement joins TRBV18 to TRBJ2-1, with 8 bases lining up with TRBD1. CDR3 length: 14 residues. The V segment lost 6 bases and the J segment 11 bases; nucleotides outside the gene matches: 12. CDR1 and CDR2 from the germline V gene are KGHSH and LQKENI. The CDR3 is CASSGRTGLSKQFF. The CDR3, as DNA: TGTGCCAGCTCCGGTCGGACAGGGCTTTCGAAGCAGTTCTTC.

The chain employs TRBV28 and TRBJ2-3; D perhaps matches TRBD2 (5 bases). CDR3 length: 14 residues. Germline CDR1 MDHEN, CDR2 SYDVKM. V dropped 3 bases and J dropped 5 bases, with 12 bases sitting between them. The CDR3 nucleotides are TGTGCCAGCAGTTTCTCCGGCGGGTTAGATACGCAGTATTTT. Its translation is CASSFSGGLDTQYF.

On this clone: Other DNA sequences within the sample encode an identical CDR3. Written as DNA, the CDR3 is TGTGCCAGCTCACCTAGTCCCGGAAACACCATATATTTT. Its protein product is CASSPSPGNTIYF. This chain connects TRBV18 to TRBJ1-3; unclear D gene. Trimming took off 3 bases at V and 4 bases at J, with 7 bases between the two ends. CDR1 and CDR2 (germline): KGHSH, LQKENI. CDR3 length: 13 residues.